The 14 T cell receptor beta chains below come from one sample, sequenced in a study of blood T cell repertoires in COVID-19. Assay used: immunoSEQ multiplex PCR; TCRdb lists only in-frame clones, some missing. Among approximately 150,000 clones listed, over 70% were seen once. Specimen: peripheral blood. These receptors all stem from a woman aged 65 to 85 who had recovered from COVID-19.

The J gene is TRBJ2-7, the V gene TRBV7-2; 7 positions match TRBD1. This CDR3 is built from 15 residues. J lost 0 bases, V lost 4 bases, and 6 bases had no gene match. Looked up from germline, CDR1 is SGHTA and CDR2 is FQGNSA. The CDR3 sequence is CASSSPTGISYEQYF. For the CDR3, the DNA is TGTGCCAGCAGCTCGCCGACAGGGATCTCCTACGAGCAGTACTTC.

The chain has TRBV5-1 and TRBJ2-7; 9 bases align to TRBD2. V shed 4 bases and J 4 bases; nucleotides not matched to a gene: 27. CDR3 length equals 21 residues. Germline V gene sequence: CDR1 SGHRS, CDR2 YFSETQ. The CDR3 DNA sequence: TGCGCCAGCAGCACTAAGGGGGCTCAGGGGCTAGCGGGGACATGGTCGTACGAGCAGTACTTC. The encoded protein is CASSTKGAQGLAGTWSYEQYF.

This clone showed up just a few times. The chain joins TRBV9 to TRBJ2-1, with 11 bases identical to TRBD2. The CDR3 loop spans 15 amino acids. The germline V gene has CDR1 SGDLS and CDR2 YYNGEE. With V trimmed by 4 bases and J by 10 bases, 10 bases remained unmatched. The CDR3 is CASSPRLAGTSEQFF. Written as DNA, the CDR3 is TGTGCCAGCAGCCCCCGACTAGCGGGGACTTCAGAGCAGTTCTTC. The complete variable domain, with remaining parts taken from reference TRBV9 and TRBJ2-1, reads DSGVTQTPKHLITATGQRVTLRCSPRSGDLSVYWYQQSLDQGLQFLIQYYNGEERAKGNILERFSAQQFPDLHSELNLSSLELGDSALYFCASSPRLAGTSEQFFGPGTRLTVL.

The rearrangement links TRBV10-1 to TRBJ1-2, with 8 bases that match TRBD1. The CDR3 length is 13 residues. Trimming took 5 bases from V and 5 from J; bases not matched to a gene: 4. Germline assignment: CDR1 WNHNN and CDR2 SYGVQD (reference sequence). The CDR3 here is CASSPRTGYGYTF. Here the CDR3 DNA reads TGCGCCAGCAGTCCAAGGACAGGGTATGGCTACACCTTC.

This chain links TRBV25-1 with TRBJ2-3, with a possible D match to TRBD1 (5 bases). The CDR3 extends over 15 amino acids. Trimming stripped 4 bases from V and 2 bases from J, with 13 bases between. The germline V gene has CDR1 MGHDK and CDR2 SYGVNS. This CDR3 is CASSGSGPSTDTQYF. CDR3 DNA sequence: TGTGCCAGCAGTGGATCAGGGCCGTCCACAGATACGCAGTATTTT.

The chain has TRBV28 and TRBJ2-7; maybe TRBD2 (7 bases). CDR1 and CDR2 from the germline V gene are MDHEN and SYDVKM. Trimming left V 2 bases short and J 5 bases short, with 16 bases between. This CDR3 has 15 residues. This CDR3 reads CASSLRGRVGDEQYF. The CDR3 DNA follows: TGTGCCAGCAGTTTAAGGGGGAGGGTCGGTGACGAGCAGTACTTC.

The gene calls are TRBV7-3 and TRBJ2-5; tentatively, D is TRBD2 (6 bases). This CDR3 has 13 amino acids. V was clipped by 1 base and J by 5 bases, with 8 bases between them. Germline V gene lookup returns CDR1 SGHTA and CDR2 FQGTGA. CDR3 nucleotide sequence: TGTGCCAGCAGCTTAATTGGGGGGGAGACCCAGTACTTC. Protein product: CASSLIGGETQYF.

The chain has TRBV19 and TRBJ2-3; 10 bases align to TRBD2. Germline CDR1 is LNHDA and CDR2 is SQIVND (reference sequence). The junction had 4 bases not matched to a gene; V was cut back by 4 bases and J by 0 bases. CDR3 length equals 16 residues. Written as DNA, the CDR3 is TGTGCCAGTAGTAAGGGACTAGCGCCGAGCACAGATACGCAGTATTTT. It encodes CASSKGLAPSTDTQYF.

J is TRBJ2-7 and V is TRBV12-3 or TRBV12-4; 7 bases are a match to TRBD2. The length of the CDR3 is 13 residues. V dropped 0 bases and J dropped 7; count of bases not matched to a gene: 3. The chain's CDR3 is CASSLAGAGEQYF. The CDR3 DNA follows: TGTGCCAGCAGTTTAGCGGGAGCGGGGGAGCAGTACTTC.

The chain couples TRBV6-2 or TRBV6-3 to TRBJ1-4, with TRBD1 as a possible D gene (5 bases). V was cut by 2 bases and J by 8 bases, with 15 bases left in between. The CDR3 has 15 residues. CDR1 and CDR2 (germline): MNHEY, SVGEGT. The CDR3 DNA reads TGTGCCAGCAGTTACGTCCAGGGTTTTTCGGAAAAACTGTTTTTT. Its protein product is CASSYVQGFSEKLFF.

This clone was counted a single time. An end of the junction does not agree with germline; a read error may underlie this. The chain combines TRBV9 with TRBJ2-7, with TRBD2 as a possible D gene (6 bases). There are 9 residues in the CDR3. From germline, CDR1 is SGDLS and CDR2 YYNGEE. This CDR3 reads CASSVVGGF. Here the CDR3 DNA reads TGTGCCAGCAGCGTAGTGGGGGGATTC.

This chain links TRBV28 with TRBJ2-4, with 15 bases that match TRBD2. The germline gives CDR1 MDHEN, CDR2 SYDVKM. V trimming: 4 bases; J trimming: 0 bases; junction bases outside the gene matches: 10. CDR3 length: 20 amino acids. The CDR3: CASSSRTSGRARVAKNIQYF. The CDR3 DNA reads TGTGCCAGCAGTTCCCGGACTAGCGGGAGGGCCCGGGTAGCCAAAAACATTCAGTACTTC. The variable domain in full, with the rest retrieved from reference TRBV28 and TRBJ2-4, is DVKVTQSSRYLVKRTGEKVFLECVQDMDHENMFWYRQDPGLGLRLIYFSYDVKMKEKGDIPEGYSVSREKKERFSLILESASTNQTSMYLCASSSRTSGRARVAKNIQYFGAGTRLSVL.

The chain links TRBV7-9 to TRBJ2-3, with D unresolved. With 4 bases removed from V and 6 bases from J, the gap between germline ends came to 14 bases. There are 14 residues in the CDR3. Germline V gives CDR1 SEHNR, CDR2 FQNEAQ (reference sequence). As DNA, the CDR3 is TGTGCCAGCAGCTCCCTAGACTGGGTGGATACGCAGTATTTT. This encodes CASSSLDWVDTQYF.

V and J are TRBV6-2 or TRBV6-3 and TRBJ1-2; 7 bases are shared with TRBD1. CDR1 and CDR2 from the germline V gene are MNHEY and SVGEGT. V trimming: 6 bases; J trimming: 5 bases; junction bases outside the gene matches: 21. CDR3 length: 18 amino acids. The CDR3 is CASSSPGAGGPFRYGYTF. The CDR3 nucleotides are TGTGCCAGCAGCAGCCCCGGGGCAGGGGGACCTTTTCGGTATGGCTACACCTTC.